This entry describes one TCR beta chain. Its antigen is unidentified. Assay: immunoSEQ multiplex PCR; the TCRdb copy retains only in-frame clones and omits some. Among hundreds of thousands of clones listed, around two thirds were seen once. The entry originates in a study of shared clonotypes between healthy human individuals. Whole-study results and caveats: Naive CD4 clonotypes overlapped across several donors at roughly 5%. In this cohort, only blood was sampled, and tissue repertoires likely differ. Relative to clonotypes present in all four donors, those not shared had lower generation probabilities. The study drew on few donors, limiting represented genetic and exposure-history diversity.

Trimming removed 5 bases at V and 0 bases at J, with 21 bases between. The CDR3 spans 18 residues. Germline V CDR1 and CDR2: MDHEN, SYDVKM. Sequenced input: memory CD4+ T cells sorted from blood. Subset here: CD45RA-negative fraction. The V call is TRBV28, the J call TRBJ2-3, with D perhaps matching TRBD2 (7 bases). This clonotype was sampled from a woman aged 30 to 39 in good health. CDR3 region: CASSPPGALAFSTDTQYF. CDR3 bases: TGTGCCAGCAGTCCCCCGGGGGCACTAGCGTTCAGCACAGATACGCAGTATTTT. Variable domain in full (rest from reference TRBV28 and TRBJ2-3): DVKVTQSSRYLVKRTGEKVFLECVQDMDHENMFWYRQDPGLGLRLIYFSYDVKMKEKGDIPEGYSVSREKKERFSLILESASTNQTSMYLCASSPPGALAFSTDTQYFGPGTRLTVL.